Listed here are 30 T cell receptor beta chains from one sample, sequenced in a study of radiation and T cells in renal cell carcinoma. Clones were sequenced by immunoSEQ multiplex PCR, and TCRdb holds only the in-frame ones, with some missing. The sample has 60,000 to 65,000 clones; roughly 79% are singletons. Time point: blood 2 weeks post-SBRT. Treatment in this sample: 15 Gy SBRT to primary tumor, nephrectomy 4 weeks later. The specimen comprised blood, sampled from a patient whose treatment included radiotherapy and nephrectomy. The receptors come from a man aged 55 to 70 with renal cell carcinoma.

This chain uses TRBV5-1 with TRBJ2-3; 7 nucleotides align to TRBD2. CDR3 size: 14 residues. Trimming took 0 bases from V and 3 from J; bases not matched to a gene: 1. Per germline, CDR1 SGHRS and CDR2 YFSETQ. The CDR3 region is CASSLVLATDTQYF. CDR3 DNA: TGCGCCAGCAGCTTGGTACTAGCGACAGATACGCAGTATTTT. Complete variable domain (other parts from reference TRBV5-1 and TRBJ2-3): KAGVTQTPRYLIKTRGQQVTLSCSPISGHRSVSWYQQTPGQGLQFLFEYFSETQRNKGNFPGRFSGRQFSNSRSEMNVSTLELGDSALYLCASSLVLATDTQYFGPGTRLTVL.

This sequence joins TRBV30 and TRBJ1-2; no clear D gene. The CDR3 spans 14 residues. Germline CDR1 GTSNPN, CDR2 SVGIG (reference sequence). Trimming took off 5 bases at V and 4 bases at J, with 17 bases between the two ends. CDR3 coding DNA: TGTGCCTGGCGACCCCCTGGGCAGGCCTATGGCTACACCTTC. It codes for CAWRPPGQAYGYTF. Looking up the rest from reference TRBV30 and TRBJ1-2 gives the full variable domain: SQTIHQWPATLVQPVGSPLSLECTVEGTSNPNLYWYRQAAGRGLQLLFYSVGIGQISSEVPQNLSASRPQDRQFILSSKKLLLSDSGFYLCAWRPPGQAYGYTFGSGTRLTVV.

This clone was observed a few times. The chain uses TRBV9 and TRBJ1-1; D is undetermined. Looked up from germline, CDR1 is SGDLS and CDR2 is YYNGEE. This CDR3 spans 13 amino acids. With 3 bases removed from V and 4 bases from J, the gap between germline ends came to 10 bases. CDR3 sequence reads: CASSGPLVTEAFF. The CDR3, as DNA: TGTGCCAGCAGCGGCCCGCTTGTCACTGAAGCTTTCTTT.

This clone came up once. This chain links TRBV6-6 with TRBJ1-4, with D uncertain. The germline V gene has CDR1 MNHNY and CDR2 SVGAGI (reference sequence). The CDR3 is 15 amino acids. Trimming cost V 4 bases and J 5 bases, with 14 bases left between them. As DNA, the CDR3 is TGTGCCAGCAGTTCGGCGGGGATAAAGAATGAAAAACTGTTTTTT. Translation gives CASSSAGIKNEKLFF.

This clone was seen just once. The CDR3 DNA reads TGTGCCAGCAGCCGTGGGGGCGGATTTACAGATACGCAGTATTTT. Translated: CASSRGGGFTDTQYF. The J gene is TRBJ2-3, the V gene TRBV11-3; maybe TRBD1 (6 bases). CDR1 and CDR2 (germline): SGHNT, YENEEA. V shed 5 bases and J shed 3 bases, with 15 bases lying between them. The length of the CDR3 is 15 residues.

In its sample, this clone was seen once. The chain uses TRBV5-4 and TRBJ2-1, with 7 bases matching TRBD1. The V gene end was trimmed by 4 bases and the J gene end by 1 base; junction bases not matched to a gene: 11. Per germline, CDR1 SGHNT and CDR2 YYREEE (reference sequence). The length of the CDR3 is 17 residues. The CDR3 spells CASSPLRGTDSYNEQFF. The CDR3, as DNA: TGTGCCAGCAGCCCTCTGAGAGGGACAGATTCCTACAATGAGCAGTTCTTC.

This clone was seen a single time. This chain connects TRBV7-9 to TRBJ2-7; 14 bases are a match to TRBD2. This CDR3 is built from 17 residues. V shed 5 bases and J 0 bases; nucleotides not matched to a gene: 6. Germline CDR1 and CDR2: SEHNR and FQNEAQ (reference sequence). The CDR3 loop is CASSGTSGGFSSYEQYF. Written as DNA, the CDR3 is TGTGCCAGCAGCGGGACTAGCGGGGGCTTTAGCTCCTACGAGCAGTACTTC.

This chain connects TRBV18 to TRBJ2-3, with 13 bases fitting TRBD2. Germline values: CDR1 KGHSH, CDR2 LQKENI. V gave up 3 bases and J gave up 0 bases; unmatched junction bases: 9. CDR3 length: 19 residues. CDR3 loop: CASSPIPGLAGPSTDTQYF. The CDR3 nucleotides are TGTGCCAGCTCACCCATACCGGGACTAGCGGGACCTAGCACAGATACGCAGTATTTT.

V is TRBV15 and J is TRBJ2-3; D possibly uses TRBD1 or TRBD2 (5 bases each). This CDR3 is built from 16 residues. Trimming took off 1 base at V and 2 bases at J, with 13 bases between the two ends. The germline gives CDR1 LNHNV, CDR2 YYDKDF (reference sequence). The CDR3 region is CATSRVGETATDTQYF. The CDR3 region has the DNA TGTGCCACCAGCAGAGTGGGGGAAACTGCCACAGATACGCAGTATTTT.

The CDR3 here is CASSYRGGETQYF. DNA of the CDR3: TGTGCCAGCAGTTACAGGGGGGGAGAGACCCAGTACTTC. The chain carries TRBV27 and TRBJ2-5; D is perhaps TRBD1 (8 bases). Trimming cost V 4 bases and J 4 bases, with 10 bases left between them. Germline assignment: CDR1 MNHEY and CDR2 SMNVEV (reference sequence). This CDR3 spans 13 amino acids.

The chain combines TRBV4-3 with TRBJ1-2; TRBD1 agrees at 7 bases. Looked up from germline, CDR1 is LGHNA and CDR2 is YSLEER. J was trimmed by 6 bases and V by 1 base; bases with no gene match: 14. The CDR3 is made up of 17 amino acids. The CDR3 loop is CASSQAQNRDSGHGYTF. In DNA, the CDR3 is TGCGCCAGCAGCCAAGCCCAAAACCGGGACAGCGGCCATGGCTACACCTTC.

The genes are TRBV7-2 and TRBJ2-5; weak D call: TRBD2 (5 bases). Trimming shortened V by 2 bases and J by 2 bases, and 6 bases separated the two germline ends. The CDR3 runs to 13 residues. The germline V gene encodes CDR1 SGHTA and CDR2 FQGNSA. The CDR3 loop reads CASSLRGQETQYF. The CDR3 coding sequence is TGTGCCAGCAGCTTACGGGGTCAAGAGACCCAGTACTTC. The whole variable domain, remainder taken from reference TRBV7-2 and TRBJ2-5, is GAGVSQSPSNKVTEKGKDVELRCDPISGHTALYWYRQSLGQGLEFLIYFQGNSAPDKSGLPSDRFSAERTGGSVSTLTIQRTQQEDSAVYLCASSLRGQETQYFGPGTRLLVL.

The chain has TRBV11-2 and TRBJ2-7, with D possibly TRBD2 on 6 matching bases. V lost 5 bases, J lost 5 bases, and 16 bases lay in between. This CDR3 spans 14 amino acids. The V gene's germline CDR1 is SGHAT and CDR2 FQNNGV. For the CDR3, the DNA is TGTGCCAGCAGCCAAAGGAGGGGCACCCACGAGCAGTACTTC. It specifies CASSQRRGTHEQYF.

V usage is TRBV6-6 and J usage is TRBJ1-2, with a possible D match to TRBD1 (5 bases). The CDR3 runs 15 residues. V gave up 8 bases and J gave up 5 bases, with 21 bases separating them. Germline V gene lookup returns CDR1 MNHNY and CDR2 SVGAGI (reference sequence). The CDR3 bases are TGTGCCAGCGGCCCGCTTTCGGGGGGGTATTATGGCTACACCTTC. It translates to CASGPLSGGYYGYTF.

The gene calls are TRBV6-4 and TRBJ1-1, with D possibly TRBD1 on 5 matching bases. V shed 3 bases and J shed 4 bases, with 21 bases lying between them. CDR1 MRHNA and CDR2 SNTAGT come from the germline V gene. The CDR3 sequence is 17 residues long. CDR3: CASSEGQKTRRSTEAFF. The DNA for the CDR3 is TGTGCCAGCAGTGAGGGGCAGAAAACAAGGCGTAGCACTGAAGCTTTCTTT.

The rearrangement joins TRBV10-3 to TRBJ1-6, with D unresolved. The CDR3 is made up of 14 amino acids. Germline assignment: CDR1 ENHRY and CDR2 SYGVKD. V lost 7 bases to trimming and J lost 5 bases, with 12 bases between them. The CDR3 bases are TGTGCCATCACCCAGCAAACCGATAATTCACCCCTCCACTTT. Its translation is CAITQQTDNSPLHF.

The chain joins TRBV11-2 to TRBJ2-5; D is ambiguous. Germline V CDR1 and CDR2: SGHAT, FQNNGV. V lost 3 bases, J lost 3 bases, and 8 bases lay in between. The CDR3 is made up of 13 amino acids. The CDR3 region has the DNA TGTGCCAGCAGCTTTACCACCAAAGAGACCCAGTACTTC. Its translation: CASSFTTKETQYF.

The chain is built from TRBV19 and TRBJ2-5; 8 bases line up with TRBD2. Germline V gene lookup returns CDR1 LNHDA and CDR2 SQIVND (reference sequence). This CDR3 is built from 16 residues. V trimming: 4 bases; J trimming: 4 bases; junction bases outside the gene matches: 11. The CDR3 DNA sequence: TGTGCCAGTAGTACCCCGGGACTAGGTGGAGCAGAGACCCAGTACTTC. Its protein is CASSTPGLGGAETQYF. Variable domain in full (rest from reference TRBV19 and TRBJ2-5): DGGITQSPKYLFRKEGQNVTLSCEQNLNHDAMYWYRQDPGQGLRLIYYSQIVNDFQKGDIAEGYSVSREKKESFPLTVTSAQKNPTAFYLCASSTPGLGGAETQYFGPGTRLLVL.

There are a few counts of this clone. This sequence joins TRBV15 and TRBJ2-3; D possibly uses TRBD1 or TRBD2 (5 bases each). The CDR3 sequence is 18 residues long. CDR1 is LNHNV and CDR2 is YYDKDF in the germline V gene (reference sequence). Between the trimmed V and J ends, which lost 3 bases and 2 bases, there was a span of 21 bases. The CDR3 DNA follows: TGTGCCACCAGCAGGCCCTTCGGATTGGGGACGAACACAGATACGCAGTATTTT. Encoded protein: CATSRPFGLGTNTDTQYF.

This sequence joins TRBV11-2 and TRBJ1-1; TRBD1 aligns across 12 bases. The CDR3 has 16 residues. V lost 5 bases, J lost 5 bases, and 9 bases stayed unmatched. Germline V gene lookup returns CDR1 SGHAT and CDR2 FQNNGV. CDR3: CASSTRDRGRSTEAFF. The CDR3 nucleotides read TGTGCCAGCAGCACACGGGACAGGGGGCGAAGTACTGAAGCTTTCTTT. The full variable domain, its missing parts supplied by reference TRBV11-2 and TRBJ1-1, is EAGVAQSPRYKIIEKRQSVAFWCNPISGHATLYWYQQILGQGPKLLIQFQNNGVVDDSQLPKDRFSAERLKGVDSTLKIQPAKLEDSAVYLCASSTRDRGRSTEAFFGQGTRLTVV.

The CDR3 sequence: CASSDYSYLLRGRPEAFF. In DNA form, the CDR3 reads TGTGCCAGCAGCGATTACTCATACCTTTTACGGGGGAGACCTGAAGCTTTCTTT. The chain carries TRBV9 and TRBJ1-1; TRBD1 is a possible D gene (5 bases). V was pared by 3 bases and J by 6 bases, with 27 bases between. The CDR3 extends over 18 amino acids. Germline V lookup: CDR1 SGDLS, CDR2 YYNGEE. The whole variable domain, remainder taken from reference TRBV9 and TRBJ1-1, is DSGVTQTPKHLITATGQRVTLRCSPRSGDLSVYWYQQSLDQGLQFLIQYYNGEERAKGNILERFSAQQFPDLHSELNLSSLELGDSALYFCASSDYSYLLRGRPEAFFGQGTRLTVV.

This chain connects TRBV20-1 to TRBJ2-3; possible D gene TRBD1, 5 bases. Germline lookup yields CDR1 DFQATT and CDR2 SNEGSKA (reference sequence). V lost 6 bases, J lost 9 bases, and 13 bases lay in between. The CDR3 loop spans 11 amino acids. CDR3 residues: CSAEGAGTQYF. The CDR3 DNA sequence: TGCAGTGCGGAAGGGGCAGGGACGCAGTATTTT.

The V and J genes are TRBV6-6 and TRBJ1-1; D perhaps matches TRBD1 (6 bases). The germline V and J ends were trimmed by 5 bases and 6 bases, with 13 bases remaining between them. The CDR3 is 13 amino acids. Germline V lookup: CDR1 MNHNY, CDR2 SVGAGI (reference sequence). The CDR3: CASSIPGAAEAFF. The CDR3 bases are TGTGCCAGCAGTATTCCAGGGGCAGCTGAAGCTTTCTTT.

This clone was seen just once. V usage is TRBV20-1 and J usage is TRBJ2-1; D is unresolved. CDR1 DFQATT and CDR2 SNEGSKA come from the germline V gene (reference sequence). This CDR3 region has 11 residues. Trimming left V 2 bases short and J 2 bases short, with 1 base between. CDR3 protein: CSARTYNEQFF. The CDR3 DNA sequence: TGCAGTGCTAGAACCTACAATGAGCAGTTCTTC.

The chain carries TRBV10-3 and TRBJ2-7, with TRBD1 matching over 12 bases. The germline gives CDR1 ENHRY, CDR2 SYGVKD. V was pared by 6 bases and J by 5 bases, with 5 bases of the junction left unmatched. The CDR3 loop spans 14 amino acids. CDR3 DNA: TGTGCCATCAGAAAGGGACAGGGGGCTAACGAGCAGTACGTC. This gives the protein CAIRKGQGANEQYV.

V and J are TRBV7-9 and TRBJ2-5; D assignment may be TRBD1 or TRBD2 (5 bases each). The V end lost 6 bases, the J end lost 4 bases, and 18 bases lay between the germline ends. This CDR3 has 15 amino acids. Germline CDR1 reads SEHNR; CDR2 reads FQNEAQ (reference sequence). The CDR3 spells CASSDRGRGRETQYF. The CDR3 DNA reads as TGTGCCAGCAGTGATCGGGGAAGGGGCAGAGAGACCCAGTACTTC.

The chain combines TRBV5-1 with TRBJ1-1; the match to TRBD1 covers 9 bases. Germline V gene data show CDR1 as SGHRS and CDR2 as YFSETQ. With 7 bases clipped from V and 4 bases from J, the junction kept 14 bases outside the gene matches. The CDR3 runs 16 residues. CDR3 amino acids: CASLPGGQGRGTEAFF. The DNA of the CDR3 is TGCGCCAGCCTCCCAGGGGGACAGGGACGGGGCACTGAAGCTTTCTTT.

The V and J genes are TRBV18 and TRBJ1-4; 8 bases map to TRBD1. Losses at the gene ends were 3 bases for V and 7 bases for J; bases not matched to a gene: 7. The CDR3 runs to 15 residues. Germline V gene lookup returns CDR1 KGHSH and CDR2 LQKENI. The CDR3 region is CASSPPTGVGEKLFF. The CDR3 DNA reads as TGTGCCAGCTCACCTCCGACAGGGGTGGGTGAAAAACTGTTTTTT.

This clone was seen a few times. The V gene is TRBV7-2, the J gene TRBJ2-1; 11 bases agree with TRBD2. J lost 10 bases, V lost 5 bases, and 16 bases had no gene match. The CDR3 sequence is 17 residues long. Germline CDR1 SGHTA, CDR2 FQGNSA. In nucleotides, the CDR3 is TGTGCCAGCAGCATCCCCTTGGGTAGCGGGGGGGCCGGAGAGCAGTTCTTC. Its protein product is CASSIPLGSGGAGEQFF.

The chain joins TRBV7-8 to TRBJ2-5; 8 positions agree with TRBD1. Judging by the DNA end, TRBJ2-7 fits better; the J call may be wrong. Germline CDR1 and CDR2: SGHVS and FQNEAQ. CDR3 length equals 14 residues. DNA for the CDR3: TGTGCCAGCAACCCGACGGACAGGGCCTACGAGCAGTACTTC. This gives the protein CASNPTDRAYEQYF.